The rows below give T cell receptor beta chains drawn from one sample of a study of T cell repertoires in cytomegalovirus infection. Each CDR3 protein gets one entry after TCRdb re-called the reads with MiXCR. There are around 430,000 distinct CDR3 sequences in the sample; approximately 40% occur only once, and 43% lies in the top ten. Their antigens remain unidentified. The sequences come from cultured PBMCs, collected from culture after CMV antigen stimulation. These receptors were collected from a human donor in good health (CMV status not recorded). Some clones in this sample may be carry-over from other donors' samples. CDR3s include the opening cysteine and the closing phenylalanine or tryptophan. Fields, in order: D gene, clone size, J gene, V gene, CDR3 DNA, CDR3 protein. The D gene is left open where the match is weak. The size entry is marked missing in some rows and otherwise reads once, few, many or a size class.

D: TRBD2
size: few
J: TRBJ2-1
V: TRBV7-2
DNA: TGTGCCAGCAGCTGGGCCGGGCTAGCGGACTACAATGAGCAGTTCTTC
CDR3: CASSWAGLADYNEQFF

D: -
size: -
J: TRBJ1-2
V: TRBV11-2
DNA: TGTGCCAGCAGCCGCGATTCACTTGGAGGTCAGGGTTATGGCTACACCTTC
CDR3: CASSRDSLGGQGYGYTF

D: -
size: few
J: TRBJ2-7
V: TRBV7-2
DNA: TGTGCCAGCAGCTTAGAGAGTATCTACGAGCAGTACTTC
CDR3: CASSLESIYEQYF

D: -
size: -
J: TRBJ2-1
V: TRBV6-2/TRBV6-3
DNA: TGTGCCAGCAGTTACTCCATGGGAGGCGGGTTGGATGAGCAGTTCTTC
CDR3: CASSYSMGGGLDEQFF

D: TRBD2
size: -
J: TRBJ2-5
V: TRBV5-4
DNA: TGTGCCAGCAGCTTGACTAGCGGCCTCCAAGAGACCCAGTACTTC
CDR3: CASSLTSGLQETQYF

D: TRBD1
size: -
J: TRBJ1-4
V: TRBV12-3/TRBV12-4
DNA: TGTGCCAGCAGTTTAATACGGGGCCAACAGGGGACAGAAGTGGAAAAACTGTTTTTT
CDR3: CASSLIRGQQGTEVEKLFF

D: -
size: few
J: TRBJ1-1
V: TRBV7-8
DNA: TGTGCCAGCAGCCGACGGATTAACACTGAAGCTTTCTTT
CDR3: CASSRRINTEAFF

D: -
size: few
J: TRBJ1-2
V: TRBV9
DNA: TGTGCCAGCAGCGAGCGCCCCGGCTATGGCTACACCTTC
CDR3: CASSERPGYGYTF

D: -
size: few
J: TRBJ1-6
V: TRBV6-5
DNA: TGTGCCAGCAGTTACTCGGACAGTTATAATTCACCCCTCCACTTT
CDR3: CASSYSDSYNSPLHF

D: -
size: -
J: TRBJ1-1
V: TRBV7-8
DNA: TGTGCCAGCAGCTCCTCAACCGCCAGGAACACTGAAGCTTTCTTT
CDR3: CASSSSTARNTEAFF

D: TRBD2
size: few
J: TRBJ2-1
V: TRBV12-3/TRBV12-4
DNA: TGTGCCAGCAGTGGGGTGTGGCGGGAGGTGAGTGAGCAGTTCTTC
CDR3: CASSGVWREVSEQFF

D: -
size: -
J: TRBJ2-7
V: TRBV7-8
DNA: TGTGCCAGCAGCTCCCACCGACTGGCAACCCACGAGCAGTACTTC
CDR3: CASSSHRLATHEQYF

D: TRBD1
size: -
J: TRBJ1-6
V: TRBV4-1
DNA: TGCGCCAGCAGTTCCGACAGGGGAATGGATTCACCCCTCCACTTT
CDR3: CASSSDRGMDSPLHF

D: TRBD2
size: once
J: TRBJ2-1
V: TRBV7-6
DNA: TGTGCCAGCAGCTCGGGACTAGCGGGAGGTCTCGATGAGCAGTTCTTC
CDR3: CASSSGLAGGLDEQFF

D: -
size: -
J: TRBJ2-7
V: TRBV5-4
DNA: TGTGCCAGCAGCGAACAAGACAGGACCTACGAGCAGTACTTC
CDR3: CASSEQDRTYEQYF